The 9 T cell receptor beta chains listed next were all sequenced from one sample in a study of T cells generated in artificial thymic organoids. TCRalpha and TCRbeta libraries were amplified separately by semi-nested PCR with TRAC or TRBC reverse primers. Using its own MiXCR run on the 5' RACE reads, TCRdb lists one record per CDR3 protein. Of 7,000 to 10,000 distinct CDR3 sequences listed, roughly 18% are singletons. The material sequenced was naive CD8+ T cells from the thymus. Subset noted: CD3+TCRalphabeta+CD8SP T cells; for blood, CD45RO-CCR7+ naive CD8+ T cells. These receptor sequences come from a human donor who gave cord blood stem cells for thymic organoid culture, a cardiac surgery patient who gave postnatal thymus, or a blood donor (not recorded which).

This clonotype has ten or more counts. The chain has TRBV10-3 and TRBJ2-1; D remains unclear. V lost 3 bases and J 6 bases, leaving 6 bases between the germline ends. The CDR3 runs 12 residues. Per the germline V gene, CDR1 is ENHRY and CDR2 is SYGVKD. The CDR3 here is CAISDAVNEQFF. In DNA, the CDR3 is TGTGCCATCAGTGACGCAGTCAATGAGCAGTTCTTC.

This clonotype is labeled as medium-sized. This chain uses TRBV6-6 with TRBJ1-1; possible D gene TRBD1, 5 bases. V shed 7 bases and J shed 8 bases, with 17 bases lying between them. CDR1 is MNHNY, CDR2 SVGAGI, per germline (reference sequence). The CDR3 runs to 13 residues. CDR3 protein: CASISPPEGEAFF. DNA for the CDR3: TGTGCCAGCATTTCCCCCCCCGAGGGGGAAGCTTTCTTT.

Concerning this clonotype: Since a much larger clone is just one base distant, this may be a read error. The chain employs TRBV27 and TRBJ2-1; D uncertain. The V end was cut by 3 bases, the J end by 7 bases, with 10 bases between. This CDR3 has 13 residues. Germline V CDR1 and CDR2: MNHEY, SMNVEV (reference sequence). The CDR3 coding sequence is TGTGCCAGCAGTTTGGCAGGCCTTAATGAGCAGTTCTTC. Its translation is CASSLAGLNEQFF.

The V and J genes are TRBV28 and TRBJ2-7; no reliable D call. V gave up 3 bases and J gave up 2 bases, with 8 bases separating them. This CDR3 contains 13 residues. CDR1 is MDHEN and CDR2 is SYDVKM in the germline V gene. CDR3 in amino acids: CASSFELPYEQYF. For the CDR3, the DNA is TGTGCCAGCAGTTTTGAACTGCCCTACGAGCAGTACTTC.

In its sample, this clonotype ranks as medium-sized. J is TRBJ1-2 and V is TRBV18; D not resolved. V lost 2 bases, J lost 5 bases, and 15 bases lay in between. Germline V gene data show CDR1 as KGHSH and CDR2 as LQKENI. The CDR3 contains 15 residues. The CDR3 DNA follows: TGTGCCAGCTCACCAGTCGGCAGATTAGTATATGGCTACACCTTC. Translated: CASSPVGRLVYGYTF. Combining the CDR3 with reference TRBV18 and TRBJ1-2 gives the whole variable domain NAGVMQNPRHLVRRRGQEARLRCSPMKGHSHVYWYRQLPEEGLKFMVYLQKENIIDESGMPKERFSAEFPKEGPSILRIQQVVRGDSAAYFCASSPVGRLVYGYTFGSGTRLTVV.

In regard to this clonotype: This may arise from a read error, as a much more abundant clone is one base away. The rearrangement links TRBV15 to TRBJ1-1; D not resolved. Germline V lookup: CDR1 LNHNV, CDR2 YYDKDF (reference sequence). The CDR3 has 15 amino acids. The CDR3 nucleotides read TGTACCACCAGCAGCGGGATCTTGGTGAACACTGAAGCTTTCTTT. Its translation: CTTSSGILVNTEAFF.

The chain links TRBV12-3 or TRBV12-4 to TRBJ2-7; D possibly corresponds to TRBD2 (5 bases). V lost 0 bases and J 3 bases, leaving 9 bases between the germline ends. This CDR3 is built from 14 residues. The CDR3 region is CASSLALEIYEQYF. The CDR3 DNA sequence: TGTGCCAGCAGTTTAGCACTAGAAATCTACGAGCAGTACTTC.

The CDR3 DNA reads as TGTGCCAGCAGCTTAGTGCAGGGGGTAGGGGATGAAGCTTTCTTT. Its translation is CASSLVQGVGDEAFF. The J gene is TRBJ1-1, the V gene TRBV7-9; TRBD1 matches 7 bases. This CDR3 region has 15 residues. CDR1 and CDR2 from the germline V gene are SEHNR and FQNEAQ (reference sequence). V dropped 1 base and J dropped 7; count of bases not matched to a gene: 9.

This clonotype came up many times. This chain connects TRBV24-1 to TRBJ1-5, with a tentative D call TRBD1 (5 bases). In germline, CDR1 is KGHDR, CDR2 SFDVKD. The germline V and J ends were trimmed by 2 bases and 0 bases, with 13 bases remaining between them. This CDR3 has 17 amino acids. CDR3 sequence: CATSDSGGDYSNQPQHF. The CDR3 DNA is TGTGCCACCAGTGATTCCGGCGGGGACTATAGCAATCAGCCCCAGCATTTT.